This T cell receptor (beta chain) was observed in a study of T cell repertoires in cytomegalovirus infection. TCRdb independently ran MiXCR on the reads; one entry per CDR3 protein. Of around 170,000 distinct CDR3 sequences in the sample, 13% to 15% were seen once. Many counts were recorded for this clonotype. Trimming took 10 bases from V and 2 from J, leaving 17 bases between them. Germline CDR1 and CDR2: SGHTA and FQGNSA. The CDR3 totals 14 residues. The V gene is TRBV7-2, the J gene TRBJ1-2; no clear D. The sequenced sample was PBMCs. The sequence was collected from a human donor in good health (CMV status not recorded). Some clones in this sample may be carry-over from other donors' samples. CDR3 nucleotide sequence: TGTGCCACTGCTCCAGGTCGGATAAACTATGGCTACACCTTC. It yields the protein CATAPGRINYGYTF.